This TCR beta chain was retrieved from a study of early T cells in non-severe SARS-CoV-2 infection (dated by TCRdb to the early 2020s). Regarding the research as a whole: Bulk RNA from unsorted whole blood was used for TCR sequencing, so alpha and beta chains could not be paired.

The germline V gene supplies CDR1 SGHRS and CDR2 YFSETQ. From the cysteine up to the phenylalanine, the CDR3 has a length of 15 residues. This entry keeps only the CDR3 DNA: 45 bases, framed from base 1. The germline ends are 12 bases apart after V is trimmed by 0 bases and J by 6 bases. Concerning this clonotype itself: Its target antigen remains unknown. Base qualities are not recorded, but no much larger clone differs from it by a single base.

The library was generated by 5' RACE. These reads were obtained on a NextSeq 500. The TCR library protocol attached unique molecular identifiers to individual cDNA molecules to correct for sequencing error and PCR bias. Both TCR alpha and beta chains were sequenced, and tight co-correlation was observed between alpha and beta sequence abundances in each sample. Under the source paper's analysis protocol: Decombinator V4 was used to annotate TCR sequences for V gene, J gene and CDR3. Expanded TCRs were defined as changing significantly between any two time points under a Poisson model with p below 0.0001. TCR abundances were normalised to the total number of TCRs sequenced per sample and were expressed as counts per million. TRAV1-2 paired with TRAJ12, TRAJ20 or TRAJ33 defined MAIT TCRs, while TRAV10 paired with TRAJ18 defined iNKT TCRs. VDJdb, accessed 1 November 2021, was searched for CMV, EBV and SARS-CoV-2 annotated TCRs, with TCRs annotated for multiple antigens excluded. TCRdb reworked the public reads: Q25 trimming with fastp, MiXCR clone assembly, productive beta chains retained. Entries that share a CDR3 protein sequence are merged under the most common genes and DNA. V and J calls and clone size were set by TCRdb, not the authors. Recorded for this sample are 25,000 to 30,000 distinct CDR3 sequences; around 5.4% of them occurred a single time. The ten largest clones take up approximately 0.92% of the sample.

A case-control design nested within a healthcare worker cohort in London, UK, was used, with weekly nasopharyngeal swab PCR tests and blood sampling performed. Healthcare workers were recruited between 23 and 31 March 2020, during the week of the UK lockdown, and were followed weekly for up to roughly 16 weeks. Summary of the overall study and its limitations: VDJdb matching was skewed toward anti-spike CD8 responses and likely underestimated virus-specific expansions, missing private and CD4 specificities.

The chain was built from TRBV5-1 and TRBJ2-2, with the D gene call left open. The TCR comes from an adult who was a healthcare worker with PCR-confirmed SARS-CoV-2 infection or an uninfected control (not recorded which). Sequencing input: whole blood. The base sequence is TGCGCCAGCAGCTTGGCCCCTCGGCCCTCCGGGGAGCTGTTTTTT. The translation is CASSLAPRPSGELFF.